Sequencing of this T cell receptor beta chain was carried out in a study of blood T cells in healthy people across ages (dated by TCRdb to the mid-2010s). Study-level background: In model experiments, template switching captured roughly one uniquely barcoded TCR beta cDNA molecule for every two T cells. The study measured age-related changes in TCR beta repertoire diversity using deep sequencing normalized with unique cDNA molecular identifiers. Donors were grouped into four age groups: young (average approximately 15 years), middle-aged (39), aged (around 60) and long-lived (82). To avoid experimental bias, donors of different ages were distributed randomly across sequencing lanes. Using the same blood draw, the study looked at two additional independent replicas of 1 million unique cDNA reads for two donors, one aged 18 to 29 and the other aged 80 or older.

On the study overall, not on this receptor specifically: As age increased, observed TCR beta diversity per million T cells dropped in a roughly linear way, and a significant reduction was already evident by age 40. There was a strong correlation between observed TCR beta diversity and the percentage of naive T cells measured by flow cytometry. Since profiling was done on bulk unsorted PBMCs, naive and antigen-experienced compartments could not be conclusively compared. Compared with the aged group, the long-lived group had more naive CD4+ T cells, fewer expanded clones and increased TCR diversity, a pattern suggesting age selection. Because the CMV infection status of the donors was unknown, age-related changes in expanded clonotypes may potentially have been confounded. Estimates of total diversity from one million sequenced T cells were regarded as lower bounds and underestimates.

Only one count was recorded for this clonotype. The clone's antigen remains unknown. Base qualities are not provided; no much larger clone lies one nucleotide away. The roughly 37 donors, aged about 6 to 95 years, were systemically healthy Caucasian individuals from Russia. Approximately 9 milliliters of peripheral blood were collected from each donor into EDTA-treated Vacutainer tubes. PBMCs were isolated by Ficoll-Paque density-gradient centrifugation, with at least 6 million obtained per sample. Trizol reagent was used to extract total RNA from the PBMCs, yielding at least 5 micrograms per sample. Naive CD45RAhigh/CD27high T cell percentages were measured by flow cytometry on a PBMC aliquot from every donor. CDR1 is given as MGHRA and CDR2 as YSYEKL, both from the germline V gene. Counted from cysteine to phenylalanine, this CDR3 has 16 amino acids. CDR3 DNA only is kept here, 48 bases in frame from base 1.

Libraries were prepared through 5' RACE. Sequencing took place on an Illumina HiSeq 2500. A second 7 to 11 cycle PCR used a sample-barcoded 5' primer and a J-beta primer mix. A unique molecular identifier was introduced onto each TCR beta cDNA molecule by a template-switch 5' adaptor carrying 12 random nucleotides. At least 2.5 million CDR3-containing paired-end reads were obtained from each sample. All of the RNA was converted into first-strand cDNA using the Mint cDNA synthesis kit, with a TRBC-specific oligonucleotide serving as the primer. Following uracil-DNA glycosylase treatment, a first 18-cycle PCR with universal primers M1SS and BC2_uni_R was performed on all cDNA. Per the source publication's procedure: For normalization, 1 million high-quality reads were randomly selected from each sample, with every read carrying a distinct molecular identifier. Reads sharing molecular identifiers were discarded rather than binned into consensus sequences. CDR3 identification, clonotype clustering and error correction used MiTCR with a Q25 quality threshold and the strictest error-elimination algorithm. A nonparametric unseen species model using Euler transformation provided a lower-bound estimate of total TCR beta diversity. The public reads were reprocessed in TCRdb via fastp at Q25 and MiXCR, keeping in-frame beta chains. A single entry per CDR3 protein holds the most common genes and DNA from its merged rows. TCRdb, rather than the study authors, made the V and J calls. The sample records 1 million to 1.2 million distinct CDR3 sequences, around two fifths of which are singletons. The ten largest make up about an eighth of the sample.

This receptor was taken from a man between 18 and 35 years old in good health. This chain joins TRBV4-1 to TRBJ2-1; 10 central nucleotides agree with TRBD2. Judging by the DNA end, TRBJ2-7 fits better; the J call may be wrong. Sequenced: blood. The bases are TGCGCCAGCAGCCAGACTAGCGGGCCCTCCTACAATGAGCAGTACTTC. Translated, this gives CASSQTSGPSYNEQYF.